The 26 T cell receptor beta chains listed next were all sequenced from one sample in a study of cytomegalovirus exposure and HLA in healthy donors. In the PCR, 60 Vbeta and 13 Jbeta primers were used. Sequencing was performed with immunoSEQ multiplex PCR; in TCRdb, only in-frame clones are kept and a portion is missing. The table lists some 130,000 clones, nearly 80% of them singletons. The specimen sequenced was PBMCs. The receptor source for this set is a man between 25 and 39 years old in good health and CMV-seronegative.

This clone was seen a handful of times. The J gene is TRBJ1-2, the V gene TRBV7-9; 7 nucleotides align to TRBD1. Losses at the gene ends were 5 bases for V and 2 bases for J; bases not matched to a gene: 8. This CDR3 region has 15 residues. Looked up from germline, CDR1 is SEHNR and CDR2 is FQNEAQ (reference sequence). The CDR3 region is CASSRMTGSNYGYTF. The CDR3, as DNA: TGTGCCAGCAGCCGTATGACAGGGAGCAACTATGGCTACACCTTC.

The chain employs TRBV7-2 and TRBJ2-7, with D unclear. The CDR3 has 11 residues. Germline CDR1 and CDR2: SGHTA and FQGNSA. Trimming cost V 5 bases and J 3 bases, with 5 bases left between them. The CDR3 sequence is CASSPNYEQYF. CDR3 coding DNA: TGTGCCAGCAGCCCAAACTACGAGCAGTACTTC.

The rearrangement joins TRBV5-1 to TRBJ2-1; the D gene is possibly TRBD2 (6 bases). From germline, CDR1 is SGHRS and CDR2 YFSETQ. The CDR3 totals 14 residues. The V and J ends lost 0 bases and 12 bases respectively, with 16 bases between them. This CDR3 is CASSLEGSLRGQFF. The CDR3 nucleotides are TGCGCCAGCAGCTTGGAAGGGTCTTTGCGGGGGCAGTTCTTC.

Written as DNA, the CDR3 is TGTGCCAGCAGTGAAGGGGACAGGGGTTACGGCACTGAAGCTTTCTTT. This encodes CASSEGDRGYGTEAFF. The chain recombines TRBV6-1 with TRBJ1-1; 10 positions match TRBD1. Germline V lookup: CDR1 MNHNS, CDR2 SASEGT. The V segment lost 1 base and the J segment 4 bases; nucleotides outside the gene matches: 6. There are 16 residues in the CDR3.

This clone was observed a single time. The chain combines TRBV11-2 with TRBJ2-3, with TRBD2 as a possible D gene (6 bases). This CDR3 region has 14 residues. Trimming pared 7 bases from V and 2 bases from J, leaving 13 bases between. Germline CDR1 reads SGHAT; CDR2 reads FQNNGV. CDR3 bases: TGTGCCAGCAACGGAGGGACCTTCACAGATACGCAGTATTTT. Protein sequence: CASNGGTFTDTQYF.

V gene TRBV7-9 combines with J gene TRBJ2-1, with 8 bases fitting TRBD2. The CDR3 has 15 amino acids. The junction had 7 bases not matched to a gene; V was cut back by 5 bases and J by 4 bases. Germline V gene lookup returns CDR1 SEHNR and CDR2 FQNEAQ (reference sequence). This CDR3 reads CASSETGTSYNEQFF. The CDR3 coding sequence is TGTGCCAGCAGCGAAACCGGGACTAGTTACAATGAGCAGTTCTTC.

The CDR3 is CASTTRRNQPQHF. The DNA of the CDR3 is TGTGCCAGCACCACGAGGCGGAATCAGCCCCAGCATTTT. The chain has TRBV28 and TRBJ1-5, with D unresolved. Germline CDR1 reads MDHEN; CDR2 reads SYDVKM. The CDR3 is 13 residues long. Trimming shortened V by 7 bases and J by 4 bases, and 11 bases separated the two germline ends.

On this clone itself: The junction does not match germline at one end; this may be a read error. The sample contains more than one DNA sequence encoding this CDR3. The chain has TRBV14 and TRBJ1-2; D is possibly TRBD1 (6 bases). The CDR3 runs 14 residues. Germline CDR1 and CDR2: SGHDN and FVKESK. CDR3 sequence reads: CASSQEGHPSGYTF. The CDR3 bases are TGCGCCAGCAGCCAAGAGGGACACCCCAGCGGCTACACCTTC.

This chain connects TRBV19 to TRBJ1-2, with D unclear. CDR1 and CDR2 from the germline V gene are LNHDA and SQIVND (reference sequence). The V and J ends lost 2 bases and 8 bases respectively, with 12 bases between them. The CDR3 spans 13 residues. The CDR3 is CASSIQGEKGYTF. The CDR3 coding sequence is TGTGCCAGTAGTATACAAGGAGAAAAAGGCTACACCTTC.

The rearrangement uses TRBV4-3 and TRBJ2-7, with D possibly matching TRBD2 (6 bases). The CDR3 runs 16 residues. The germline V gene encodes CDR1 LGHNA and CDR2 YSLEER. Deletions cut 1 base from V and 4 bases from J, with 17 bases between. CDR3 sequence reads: CASSQVLSGGPYEQYF. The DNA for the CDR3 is TGCGCCAGCAGCCAAGTTTTGAGCGGAGGGCCATACGAGCAGTACTTC.

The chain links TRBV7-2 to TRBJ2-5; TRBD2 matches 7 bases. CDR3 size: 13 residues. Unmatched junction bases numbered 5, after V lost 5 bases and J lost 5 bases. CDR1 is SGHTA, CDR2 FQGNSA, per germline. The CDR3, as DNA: TGTGCCAGCAGCCCAAGGGGAGGGGAGACCCAGTACTTC. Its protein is CASSPRGGETQYF.

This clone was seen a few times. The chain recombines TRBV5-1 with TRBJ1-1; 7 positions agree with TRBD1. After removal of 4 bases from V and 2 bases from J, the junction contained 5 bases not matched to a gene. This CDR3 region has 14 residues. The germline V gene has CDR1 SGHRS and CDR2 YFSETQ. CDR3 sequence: CASSLGQRNTEAFF. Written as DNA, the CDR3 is TGCGCCAGCAGCCTGGGACAGAGAAACACTGAAGCTTTCTTT.

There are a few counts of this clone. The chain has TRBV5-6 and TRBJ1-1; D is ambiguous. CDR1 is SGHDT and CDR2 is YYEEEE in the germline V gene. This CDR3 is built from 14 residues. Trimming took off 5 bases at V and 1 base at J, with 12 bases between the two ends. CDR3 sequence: CASSLRSPNTEAFF. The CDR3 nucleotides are TGTGCCAGCAGTCTCCGGTCACCGAACACTGAAGCTTTCTTT.

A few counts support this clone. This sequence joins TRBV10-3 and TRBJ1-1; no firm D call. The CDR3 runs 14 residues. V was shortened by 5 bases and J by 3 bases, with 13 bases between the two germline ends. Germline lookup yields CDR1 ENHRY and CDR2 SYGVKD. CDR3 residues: CAISLREGDTEAFF. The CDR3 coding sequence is TGTGCCATCAGTTTAAGGGAGGGCGACACTGAAGCTTTCTTT.

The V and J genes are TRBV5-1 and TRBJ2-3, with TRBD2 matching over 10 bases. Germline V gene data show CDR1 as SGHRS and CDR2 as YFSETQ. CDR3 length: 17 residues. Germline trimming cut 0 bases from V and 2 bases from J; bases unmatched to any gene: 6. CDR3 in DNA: TGCGCCAGCAGCTTGGGGGCTAGCGGGGGATACACAGATACGCAGTATTTT. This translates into CASSLGASGGYTDTQYF.

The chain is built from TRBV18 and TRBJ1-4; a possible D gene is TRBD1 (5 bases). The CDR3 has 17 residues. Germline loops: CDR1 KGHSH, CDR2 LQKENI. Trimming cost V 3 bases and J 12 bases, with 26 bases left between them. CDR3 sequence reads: CASSPVFPTETMKELFF. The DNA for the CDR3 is TGTGCCAGCTCACCGGTATTTCCGACAGAGACAATGAAGGAACTGTTTTTT.

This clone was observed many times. The CDR3 loop is CASSHSQGGVEQFF. CDR3 nucleotides: TGCGCCAGCAGCCATTCACAGGGGGGGGTTGAGCAGTTCTTC. The genes are TRBV4-1 and TRBJ2-1; TRBD1 might be the D (8 bases). Germline CDR1 reads MGHRA; CDR2 reads YSYEKL. The V and J ends lost 3 bases and 9 bases respectively, with 15 bases between them. CDR3 length: 14 residues.

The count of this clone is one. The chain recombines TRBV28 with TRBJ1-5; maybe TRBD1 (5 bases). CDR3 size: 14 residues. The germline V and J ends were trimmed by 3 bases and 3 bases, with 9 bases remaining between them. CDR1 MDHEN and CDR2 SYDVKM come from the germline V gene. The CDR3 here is CASSLRQPNQPQHF. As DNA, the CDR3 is TGTGCCAGCAGTTTGCGACAGCCCAATCAGCCCCAGCATTTT.

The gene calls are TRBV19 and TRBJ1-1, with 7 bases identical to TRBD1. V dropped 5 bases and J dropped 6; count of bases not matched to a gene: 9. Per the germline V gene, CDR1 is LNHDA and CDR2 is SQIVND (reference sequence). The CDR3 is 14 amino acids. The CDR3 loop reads CASSPPRDSSEAFF. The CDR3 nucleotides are TGTGCCAGTAGTCCCCCTCGGGACAGTTCTGAAGCTTTCTTT.

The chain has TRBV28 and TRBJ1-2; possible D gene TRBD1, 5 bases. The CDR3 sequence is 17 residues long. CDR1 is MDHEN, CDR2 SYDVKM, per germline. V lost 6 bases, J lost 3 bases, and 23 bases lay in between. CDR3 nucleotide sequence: TGTGCCAGCAGCCTATCGGGTGGGGCGAATCCGCACTATGGCTACACCTTC. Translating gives CASSLSGGANPHYGYTF.

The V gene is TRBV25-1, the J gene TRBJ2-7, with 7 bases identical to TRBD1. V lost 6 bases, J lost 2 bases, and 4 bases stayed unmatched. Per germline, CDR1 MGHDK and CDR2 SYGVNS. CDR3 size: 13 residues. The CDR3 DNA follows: TGTGCCAGCAGGACAGGGAGCACCTACGAGCAGTACTTC. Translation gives CASRTGSTYEQYF.

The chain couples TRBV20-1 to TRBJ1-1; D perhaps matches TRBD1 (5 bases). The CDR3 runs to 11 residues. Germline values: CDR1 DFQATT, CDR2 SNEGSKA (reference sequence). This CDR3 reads CSPQGNTEAFF. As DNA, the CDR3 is TGCAGCCCTCAGGGGAACACTGAAGCTTTCTTT.

The CDR3 DNA is TGTGCCAGCAGCTTCGAAGGACGACAGGGCTACACCTTC. Translation gives CASSFEGRQGYTF. This chain uses TRBV13 with TRBJ1-2, with a possible D match to TRBD1 (5 bases). The CDR3 is 13 amino acids. CDR1 is PRHDT and CDR2 is FYEKMQ in the germline V gene (reference sequence). V lost 3 bases and J lost 8, with 13 bases in between.

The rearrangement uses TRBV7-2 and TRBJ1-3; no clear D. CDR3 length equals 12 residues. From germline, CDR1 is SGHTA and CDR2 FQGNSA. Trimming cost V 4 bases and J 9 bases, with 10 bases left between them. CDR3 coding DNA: TGTGCCAGCAGCTCCCCCCTAAGCACCATATATTTT. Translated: CASSSPLSTIYF. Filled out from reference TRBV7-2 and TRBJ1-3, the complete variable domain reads GAGVSQSPSNKVTEKGKDVELRCDPISGHTALYWYRQSLGQGLEFLIYFQGNSAPDKSGLPSDRFSAERTGGSVSTLTIQRTQQEDSAVYLCASSSPLSTIYFGEGSWLTVV.

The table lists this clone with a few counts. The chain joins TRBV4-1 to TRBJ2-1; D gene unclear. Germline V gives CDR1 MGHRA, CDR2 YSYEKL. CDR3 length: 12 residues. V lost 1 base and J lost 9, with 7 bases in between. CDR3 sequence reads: CASSQGSIEQFF. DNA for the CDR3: TGCGCCAGCAGCCAAGGTAGTATTGAGCAGTTCTTC.

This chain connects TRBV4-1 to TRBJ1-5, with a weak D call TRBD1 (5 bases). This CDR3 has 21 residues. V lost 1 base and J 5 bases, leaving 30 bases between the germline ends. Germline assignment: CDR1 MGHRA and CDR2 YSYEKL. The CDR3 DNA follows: TGCGCCAGCAGCCAAGTTCTCAGCAGGTTAACGGGAGGGGTTGGTTATCAGCCCCAGCATTTT. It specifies CASSQVLSRLTGGVGYQPQHF.